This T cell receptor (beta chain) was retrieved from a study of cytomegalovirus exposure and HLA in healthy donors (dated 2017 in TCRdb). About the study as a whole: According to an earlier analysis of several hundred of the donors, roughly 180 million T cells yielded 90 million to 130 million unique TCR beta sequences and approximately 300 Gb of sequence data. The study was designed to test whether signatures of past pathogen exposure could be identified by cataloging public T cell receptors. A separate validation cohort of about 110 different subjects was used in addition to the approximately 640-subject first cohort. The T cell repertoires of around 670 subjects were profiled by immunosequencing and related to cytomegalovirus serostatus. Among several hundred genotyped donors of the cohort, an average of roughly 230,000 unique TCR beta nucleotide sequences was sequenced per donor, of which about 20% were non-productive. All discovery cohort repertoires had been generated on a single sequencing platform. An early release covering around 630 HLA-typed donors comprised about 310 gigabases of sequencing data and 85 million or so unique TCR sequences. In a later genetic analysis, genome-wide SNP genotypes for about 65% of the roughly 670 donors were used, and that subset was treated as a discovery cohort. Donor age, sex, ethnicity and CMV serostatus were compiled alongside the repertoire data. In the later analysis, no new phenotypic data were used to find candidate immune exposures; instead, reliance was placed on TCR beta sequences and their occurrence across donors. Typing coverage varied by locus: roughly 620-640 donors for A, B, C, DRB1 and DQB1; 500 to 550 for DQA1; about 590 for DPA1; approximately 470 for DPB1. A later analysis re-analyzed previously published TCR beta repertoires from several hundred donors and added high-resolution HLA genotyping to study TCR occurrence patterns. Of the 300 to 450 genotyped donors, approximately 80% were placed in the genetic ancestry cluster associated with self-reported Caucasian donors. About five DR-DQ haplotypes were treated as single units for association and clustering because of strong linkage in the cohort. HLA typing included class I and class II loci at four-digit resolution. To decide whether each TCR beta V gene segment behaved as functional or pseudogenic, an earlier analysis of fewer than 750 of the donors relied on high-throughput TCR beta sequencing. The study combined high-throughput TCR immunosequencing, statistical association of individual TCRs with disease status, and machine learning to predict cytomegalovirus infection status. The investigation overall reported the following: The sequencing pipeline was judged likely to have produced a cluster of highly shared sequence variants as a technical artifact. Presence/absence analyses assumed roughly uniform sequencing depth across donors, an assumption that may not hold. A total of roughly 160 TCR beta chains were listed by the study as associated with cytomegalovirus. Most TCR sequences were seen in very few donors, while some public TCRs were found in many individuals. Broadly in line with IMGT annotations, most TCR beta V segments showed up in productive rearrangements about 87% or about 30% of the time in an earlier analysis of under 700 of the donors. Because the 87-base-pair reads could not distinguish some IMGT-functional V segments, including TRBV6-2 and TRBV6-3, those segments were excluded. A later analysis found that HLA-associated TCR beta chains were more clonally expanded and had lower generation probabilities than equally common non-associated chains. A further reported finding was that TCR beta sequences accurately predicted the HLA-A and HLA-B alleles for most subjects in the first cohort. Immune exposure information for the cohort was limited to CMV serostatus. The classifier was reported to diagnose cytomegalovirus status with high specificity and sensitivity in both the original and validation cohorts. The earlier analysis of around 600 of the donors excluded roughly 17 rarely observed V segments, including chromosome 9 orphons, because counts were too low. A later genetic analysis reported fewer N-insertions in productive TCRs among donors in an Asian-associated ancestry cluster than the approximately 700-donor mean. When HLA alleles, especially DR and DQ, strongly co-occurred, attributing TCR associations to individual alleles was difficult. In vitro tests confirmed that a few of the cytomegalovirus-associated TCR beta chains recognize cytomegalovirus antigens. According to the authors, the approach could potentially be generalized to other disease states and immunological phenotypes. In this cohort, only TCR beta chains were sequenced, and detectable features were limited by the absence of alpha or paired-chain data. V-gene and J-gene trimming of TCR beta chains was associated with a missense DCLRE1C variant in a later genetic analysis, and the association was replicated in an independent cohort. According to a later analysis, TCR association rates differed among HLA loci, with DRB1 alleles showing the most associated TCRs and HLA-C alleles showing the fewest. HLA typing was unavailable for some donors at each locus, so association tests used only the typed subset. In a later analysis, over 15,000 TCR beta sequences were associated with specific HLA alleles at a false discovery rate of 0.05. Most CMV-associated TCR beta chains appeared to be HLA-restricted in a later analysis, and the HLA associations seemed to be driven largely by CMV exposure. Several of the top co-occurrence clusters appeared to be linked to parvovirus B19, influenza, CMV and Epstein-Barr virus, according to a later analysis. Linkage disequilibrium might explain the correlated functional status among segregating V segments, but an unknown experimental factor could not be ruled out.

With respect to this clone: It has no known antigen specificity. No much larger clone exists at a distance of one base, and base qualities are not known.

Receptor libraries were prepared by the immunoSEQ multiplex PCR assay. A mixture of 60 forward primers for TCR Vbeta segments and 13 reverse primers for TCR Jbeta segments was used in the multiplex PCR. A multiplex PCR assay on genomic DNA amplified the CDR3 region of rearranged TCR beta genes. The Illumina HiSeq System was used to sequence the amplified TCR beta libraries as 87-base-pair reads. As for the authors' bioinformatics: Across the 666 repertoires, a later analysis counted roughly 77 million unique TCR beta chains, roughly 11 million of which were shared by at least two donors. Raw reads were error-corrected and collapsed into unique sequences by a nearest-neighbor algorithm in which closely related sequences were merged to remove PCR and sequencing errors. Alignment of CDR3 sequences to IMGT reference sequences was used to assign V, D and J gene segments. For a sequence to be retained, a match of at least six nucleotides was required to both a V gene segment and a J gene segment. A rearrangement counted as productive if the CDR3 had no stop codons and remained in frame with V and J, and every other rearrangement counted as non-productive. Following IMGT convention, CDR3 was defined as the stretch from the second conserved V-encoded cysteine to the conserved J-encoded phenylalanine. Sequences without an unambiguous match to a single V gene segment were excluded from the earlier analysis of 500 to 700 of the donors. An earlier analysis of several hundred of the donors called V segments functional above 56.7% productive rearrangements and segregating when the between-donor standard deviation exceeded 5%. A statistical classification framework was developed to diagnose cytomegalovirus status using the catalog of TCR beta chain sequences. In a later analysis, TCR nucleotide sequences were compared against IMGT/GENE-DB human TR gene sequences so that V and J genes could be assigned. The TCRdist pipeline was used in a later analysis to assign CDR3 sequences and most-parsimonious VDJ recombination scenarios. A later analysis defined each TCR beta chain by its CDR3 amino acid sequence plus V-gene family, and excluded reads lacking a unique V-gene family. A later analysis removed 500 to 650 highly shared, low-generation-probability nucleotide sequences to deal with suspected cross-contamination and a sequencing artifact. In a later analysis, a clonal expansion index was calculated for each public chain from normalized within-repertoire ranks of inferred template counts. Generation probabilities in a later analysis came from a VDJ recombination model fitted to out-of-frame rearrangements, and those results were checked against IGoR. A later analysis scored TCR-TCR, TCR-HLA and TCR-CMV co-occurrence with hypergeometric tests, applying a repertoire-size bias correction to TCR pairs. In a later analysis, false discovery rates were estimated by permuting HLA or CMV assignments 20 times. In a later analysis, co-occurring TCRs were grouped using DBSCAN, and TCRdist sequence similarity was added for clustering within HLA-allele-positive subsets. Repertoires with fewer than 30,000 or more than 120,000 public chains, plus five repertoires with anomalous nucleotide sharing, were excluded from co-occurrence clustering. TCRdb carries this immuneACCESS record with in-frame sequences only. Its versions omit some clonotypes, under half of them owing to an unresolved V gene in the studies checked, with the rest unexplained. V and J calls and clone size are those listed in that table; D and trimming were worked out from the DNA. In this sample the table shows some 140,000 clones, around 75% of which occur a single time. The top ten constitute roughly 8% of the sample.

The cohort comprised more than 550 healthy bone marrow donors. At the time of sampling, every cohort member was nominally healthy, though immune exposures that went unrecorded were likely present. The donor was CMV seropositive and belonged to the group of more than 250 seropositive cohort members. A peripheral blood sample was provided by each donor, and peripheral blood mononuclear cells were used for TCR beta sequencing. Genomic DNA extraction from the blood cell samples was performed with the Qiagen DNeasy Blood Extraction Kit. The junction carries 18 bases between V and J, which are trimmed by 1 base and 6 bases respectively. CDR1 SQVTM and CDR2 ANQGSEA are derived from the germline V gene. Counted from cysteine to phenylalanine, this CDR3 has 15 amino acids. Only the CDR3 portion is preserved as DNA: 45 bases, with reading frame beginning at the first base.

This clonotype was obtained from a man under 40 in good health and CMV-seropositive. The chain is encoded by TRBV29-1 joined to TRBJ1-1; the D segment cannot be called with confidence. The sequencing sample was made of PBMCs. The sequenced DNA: TGCAGCGTTGAAGGATGGCCGGGGAGAATGGCTGAAGCTTTCTTT. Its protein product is CSVEGWPGRMAEAFF.